Below, one T cell receptor beta chain is given with its context. The antigen is not known. Time point meaning: persistent/refractory GD, antithyroid drugs over 5 years with positive TRAb. There was RNA extracted from PBMCs, and the TCR library was made from it. The patients included were those that came from an endocrinology department in Xi'an, China. A volume of around 9.9 milliliters of peripheral blood was collected in EDTA tubes. The entry originates in a study of regulatory T cells in long-lasting Graves disease. Study-level findings and limits: TCR diversity was lower in persistent than newly diagnosed Graves' disease. Samples came from peripheral blood alone, without thyroid tissue.

The CDR3 has 15 amino acids. Germline loops: CDR1 MNHNS, CDR2 SASEGT. The V and J ends lost 10 bases and 2 bases respectively, with 18 bases between them. Construction of TCR beta libraries relied on iRepertoire HTBI primers and on Arm-PCR targeting CDR3 regions. A single record per CDR3 protein comes from TCRdb applying MiXCR to the multiplex PCR reads. The sample consists of approximately 690,000 distinct CDR3 sequences, 25% to 35% of them appearing once. J is TRBJ2-1 and V is TRBV6-1; D is possibly TRBD1 (5 bases). The input for sequencing was peripheral blood mononuclear cells (PBMCs), taken when the disease was refractory, from a patient treated with antithyroid drugs. The clonotype originates from a female donor with Graves disease. This CDR3 is CATSRQGSPYNEQFF. For the CDR3, the DNA is TGTGCCACCTCTCGCCAGGGCTCCCCCTACAATGAGCAGTTCTTC.